A single sample is the source of the 2 T cell receptor beta chains below, sequenced in a study of blood T cell repertoires in COVID-19. Data came from immunoSEQ multiplex PCR; TCRdb stores just in-frame clones and leaves some out. The profile shows 79,000 or so clones, 80% to 90% of them singletons. Input material: peripheral blood. The receptors derive from a human donor in a cohort sampled during active COVID-19.

The chain uses TRBV4-2 and TRBJ2-5, with 13 bases fitting TRBD2. The CDR3 is 18 amino acids. V was pared by 1 base and J by 2 bases, with 7 bases of the junction left unmatched. Germline CDR1 and CDR2: LGHNA and YNFKEQ. In DNA form, the CDR3 reads TGTGCCAGCAGCCAAGGGACTAGCGGGGGACCGGGGCAAGAGACCCAGTACTTC. It codes for CASSQGTSGGPGQETQYF.

This clone was detected once. The CDR3 bases are TGTGCCAGCAGACGTGGACAGGGGGCGCATCAGCCCCAGCATTTT. Encoded protein: CASRRGQGAHQPQHF. The genes are TRBV2 and TRBJ1-5, with 11 bases identical to TRBD1. V lost 6 bases to trimming and J lost 5 bases; unmatched junction nucleotides: 6. CDR3 length: 15 residues. Germline V gene data show CDR1 as SNHLY and CDR2 as FYNNEI.